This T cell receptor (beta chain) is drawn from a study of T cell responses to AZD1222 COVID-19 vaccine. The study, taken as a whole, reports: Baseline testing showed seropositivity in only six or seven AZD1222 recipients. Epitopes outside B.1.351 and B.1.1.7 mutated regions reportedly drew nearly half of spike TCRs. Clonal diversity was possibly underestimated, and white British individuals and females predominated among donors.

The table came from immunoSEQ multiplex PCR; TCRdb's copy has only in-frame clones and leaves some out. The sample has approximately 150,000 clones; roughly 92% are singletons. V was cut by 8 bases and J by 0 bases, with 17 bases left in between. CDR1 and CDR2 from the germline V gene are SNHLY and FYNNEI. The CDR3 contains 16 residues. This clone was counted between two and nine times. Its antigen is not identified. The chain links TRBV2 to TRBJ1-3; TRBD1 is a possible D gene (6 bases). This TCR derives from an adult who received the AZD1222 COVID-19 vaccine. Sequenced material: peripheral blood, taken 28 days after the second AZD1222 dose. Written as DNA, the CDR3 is TGTGCCAGCGGGCCAACCGCAGGGGTCTCTGGAAACACCATATATTTT. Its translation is CASGPTAGVSGNTIYF.